The T cell receptor beta chain described here comes from a study of Graves' ophthalmopathy and Graves' hyperthyroidism (dated by TCRdb to the late 2010s). A note on the overall study: Peripheral blood was collected before any treatment was given, at the time of initial diagnosis. The roughly 99 discovery patients were divided at random into training and test sets in a 7:3 ratio. An independent validation cohort comprised some 19 hyperthyroidism patients and 15 to 17 patients who later progressed from hyperthyroidism to ophthalmopathy. To tell Graves' ophthalmopathy apart from Graves' hyperthyroidism, and to predict which patients would progress to ophthalmopathy, the study relied on TCR beta repertoire signatures. A discovery set of 100 patients (43 ophthalmopathy, 55 to 60 stable hyperthyroidism) was enrolled to explore V-J signatures distinguishing ophthalmopathy from hyperthyroidism. Once sampling was done, hyperthyroidism patients were given methimazole at a starting dose of 30 mg daily, while ophthalmopathy patients were given high-dose intravenous methylprednisolone. T-cell repertoires of thyroid tissue and blood were compared in several hyperthyroidism patients. In total, 135 blood samples were TCR-sequenced: 43 ophthalmopathy, over 70 hyperthyroidism and some 17 hyperthyroidism-to-ophthalmopathy patients. The study at large found these results: The 13-signature model separated ophthalmopathy from stable hyperthyroidism with 85% to 90% sensitivity and approximately 83% specificity in cross-validation, and 80%/75% in the test set. In validation, the model predicted ophthalmopathy progression with 70.59% sensitivity and 72.22% specificity; roughly eleven predicted patients were CT-confirmed with GO in a median of roughly 6.8 months. Most of the expanded thyroid clonotypes with a frequency above 0.001 were also detected in blood, and it was suggested that the thyroid immune response may be reflected by blood repertoires. Sample size was not predetermined statistically, and investigators were not blinded to group allocation.

This clonotype was observed many times. No antigen is known for it. Within one base of it there is no much larger clone, and no base qualities were kept. Stable hyperthyroidism was defined as no progression to ophthalmopathy within 18 months of follow-up. Patients with hyperthyroidism were aged 18 to 65 years, had been newly diagnosed, and had a disease duration of less than 2 months. Patients with other autoimmune diseases, uncontrolled infections, pregnancy or lactation were excluded from the study. Diagnosis relied on clinical symptoms, serum thyroxine, TRAb, thyroid ultrasound and orbital computed tomography. PBMCs were isolated from roughly 10 ml of fresh peripheral blood by Ficoll-Paque density gradient centrifugation. Total RNA was extracted using Trizol reagent, and RNA quality was checked on an Agilent 2100 Bioanalyzer. Trimming leaves V shorter by 5 bases and J shorter by 0 bases, with the junction holding 4 bases beyond the gene matches. The CDR3 contains 15 residues, cysteine and phenylalanine counted. Left in the record is the CDR3 DNA by itself, 45 bases read in frame from the first base. The germline V gene specifies SNHLY as CDR1 and FYNNEI as CDR2.

For repertoire sequencing, TCR beta CDR3 regions were amplified from RNA transcripts. The first round of RT-PCR was done with HTBI primers and the Qiagen OneStep RT-PCR kit, and was followed by a second round of multiplex PCR, then size selection and purification. The libraries underwent paired-end sequencing with 100 bp reads on an Illumina HiSeq2000. Under the source paper's analysis protocol: SOAPnuke was used to process the reads, throwing out any read that had adapters, had uncalled bases, had a mean Phred below 15, or lacked an exact constant-primer or identifier match. COPE v1.2.5 was used to merge high-quality paired reads. Each unique nucleotide sequence was defined as a clonotype, and clonotypes were aligned to IMGT TRB V, D and J references with MiTCR v1.1. The analysis was limited to V-J combinations with a frequency above 0.0001, which together covered 99.2% of repertoires. For each V-J combination, a TCR clonal expansion and chaos score was defined as F50 clonal expansion divided by the chaos observed in the TCRdist matrix. Welch's t-statistics and random forest were used to reduce features to 13 V-J combinations, which were fed into a naive Bayes classifier. The similarity between thyroid and blood repertoires was quantified using the Morisita-Horn index. The raw public data were reprocessed by TCRdb itself: fastp quality trimming at Q25, MiXCR clonotype calling, in-frame beta chains only. Duplicate CDR3 protein sequences are folded into a single record with the most common DNA and genes. TCRdb, rather than the study authors, made the V and J calls. The sample table contains some 410,000 distinct CDR3 sequences; only one count was recorded for under 25% of them. Under 3% of the sample is held by the ten biggest clonotypes.

The specimen was peripheral blood. The sequence was obtained from a woman under 30 with stable Graves' hyperthyroidism. Donor details come from another sample of the same person, matched by shared clones. The chain is made from TRBV2 and TRBJ1-5, and 7 junction bases match TRBD1. The nucleotides read TGTGCCAGCAGTCCGCAGGGGGGTAGCAATCAGCCCCAGCATTTT. It codes for CASSPQGGSNQPQHF.